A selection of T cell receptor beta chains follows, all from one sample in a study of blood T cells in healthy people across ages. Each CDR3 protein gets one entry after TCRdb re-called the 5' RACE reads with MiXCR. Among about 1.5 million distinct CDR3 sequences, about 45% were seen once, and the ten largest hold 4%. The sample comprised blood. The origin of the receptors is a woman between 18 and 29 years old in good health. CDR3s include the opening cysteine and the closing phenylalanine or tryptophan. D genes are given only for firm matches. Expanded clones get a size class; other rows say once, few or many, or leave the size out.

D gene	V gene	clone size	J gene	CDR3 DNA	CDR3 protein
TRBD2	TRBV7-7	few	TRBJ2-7	TGTGCTAGCAGCGCGGGGGGTTCCTACAATGAGCAGTACTTC	CASSAGGSYNEQYF
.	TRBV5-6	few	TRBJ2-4	TGTGCCAGCAGCTTGTATGACGGGAACATTCAGTACTTC	CASSLYDGNIQYF
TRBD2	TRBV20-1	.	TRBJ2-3	TGCAGTGCTAAACTAGCGCCACGTAACACAGATACGCAGTATTTT	CSAKLAPRNTDTQYF
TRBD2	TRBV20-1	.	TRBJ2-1	TGCAGTGCTGCCCCTAGCGGGAGGGTCAATGAGCAGTTCTTC	CSAAPSGRVNEQFF
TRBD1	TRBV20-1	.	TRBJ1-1	TGCAGTGCTAGGCGAGGGGGCGAAGAAGCTTTCTTT	CSARRGGEEAFF
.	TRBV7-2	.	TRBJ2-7	TGTGCCAGCAGCTTAGGGGCGGAGGGGCTTCCCTACGAGCAGTACTTC	CASSLGAEGLPYEQYF
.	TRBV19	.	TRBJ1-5	TGTGCCAGTAGTGACCAGACCAATCAGCCCCAGCATTTT	CASSDQTNQPQHF
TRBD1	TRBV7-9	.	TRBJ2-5	TGTGCCAGCAGCTTAACAGGGGTATCGGAGACCCAGTACTTC	CASSLTGVSETQYF
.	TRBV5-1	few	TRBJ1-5	TGCGCCAGCCGATCTTCTCCGACGGGGCAGCCCCAGCATTTT	CASRSSPTGQPQHF
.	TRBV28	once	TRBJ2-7	TGTGCCAGCAGTTCCATAATTAACTCCTACGAGCAGTACTTC	CASSSIINSYEQYF
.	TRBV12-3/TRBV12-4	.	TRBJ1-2	TGTGCCAGCAGTTTCCGGCCGAACTATGGCTACACCTTC	CASSFRPNYGYTF
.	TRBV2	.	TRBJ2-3	TGTGCCAGCATGCGGGACACAGATACGCAGTATTTT	CASMRDTDTQYF
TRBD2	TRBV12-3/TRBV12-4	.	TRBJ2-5	TGTGCCAGCAGTCCTATAGCCCAGCGGGGGCGGGGTGAGCAGTACTTC	CASSPIAQRGRGEQYF
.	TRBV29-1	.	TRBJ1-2	TGCAGCGTTGAAATGCCGTCTGATGGCTACACCTTC	CSVEMPSDGYTF
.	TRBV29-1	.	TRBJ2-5	TGCAGCGTTGATGTATTAGAGACCCAGTACTTC	CSVDVLETQYF
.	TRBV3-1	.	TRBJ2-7	TGTGCCAGCAGCCAAGGTCATGAAGAGCAGTACTTC	CASSQGHEEQYF
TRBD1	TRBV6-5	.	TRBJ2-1	TGTGCCAGCAGTGACAGGGGGTGGAATGAGCAGTTCTTC	CASSDRGWNEQFF
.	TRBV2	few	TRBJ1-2	TGTGCCAGCAGTGACTTGGGGATCTACACCTTC	CASSDLGIYTF
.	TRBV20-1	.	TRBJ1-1	TGCAGTGCCGTACCGGTCATGAACACTGAAGCTTTCTTT	CSAVPVMNTEAFF
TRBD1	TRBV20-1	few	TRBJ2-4	TGCAGTGGGACAGGGTGGGACAAAAACATTCAGTACTTC	CSGTGWDKNIQYF
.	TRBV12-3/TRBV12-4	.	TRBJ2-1	TGTACCAGCAGTTTTTGGGGTGAGCAGTTCTTC	CTSSFWGEQFF
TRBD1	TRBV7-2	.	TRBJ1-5	TGTGCCAGCAGCTTAGTAAGTGGGACAGGGGATCAGCCCCAGCATTTT	CASSLVSGTGDQPQHF
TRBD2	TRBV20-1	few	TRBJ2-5	TGCAGTGCTAGCGATAGCGGGGGGGCTTTTGGCGCACAAGAGACCCAGTACTTC	CSASDSGGAFGAQETQYF
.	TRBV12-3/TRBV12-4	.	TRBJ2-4	TGTGCCAGCAGCCGTACAGGCCGCGAGACCAAAAACATTCAGTACTTC	CASSRTGRETKNIQYF
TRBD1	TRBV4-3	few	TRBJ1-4	TGCGCCAGCAGCCTGGGACAGGGGACAACTAATGAAAAACTGTTTTTT	CASSLGQGTTNEKLFF
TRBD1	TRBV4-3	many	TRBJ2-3	TGCGCCAGCAGCCAAGAGCCGACAGGGGGTTCAGATACGCAGTATTTT	CASSQEPTGGSDTQYF
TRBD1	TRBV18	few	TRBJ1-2	TGTGCCAGCTCACCAGACAGGGGGAACGTCGGTGGCTATGGCTACACCTTC	CASSPDRGNVGGYGYTF
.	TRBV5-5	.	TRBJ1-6	TGTGCCAGCAGCTCTCGGACCCTTAATTCACCCCTCCACTTT	CASSSRTLNSPLHF
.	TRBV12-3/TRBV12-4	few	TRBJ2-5	TGTGCCAGCAGTTTAGACGGGGTCCTCTACAATGAGCAGTACTTC	CASSLDGVLYNEQYF
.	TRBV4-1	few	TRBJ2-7	TGCGCCAGCAGCCAAGAAAGAACCTCCTACGAGCAGTACTTC	CASSQERTSYEQYF
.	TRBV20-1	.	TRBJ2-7	TGCAGTGCTAGAGATAGGGAACAGGATCGTTACGAGCAGTACTTC	CSARDREQDRYEQYF
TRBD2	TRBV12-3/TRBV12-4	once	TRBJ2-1	TGTGCCAGCAGTTTCGGGACTAGCGGGGGAAGAGGCAATGAGCAGTTCTTC	CASSFGTSGGRGNEQFF
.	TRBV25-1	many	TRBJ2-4	TGTGCCAGCAGTGTGCGACAGGTTCTAGCCAAAAACATTCAGTACTTC	CASSVRQVLAKNIQYF
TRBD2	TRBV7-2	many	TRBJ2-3	TGTGCCAGCAGTCTCAGACTAGCGGGAAGCACAGATACGCAGTATTTT	CASSLRLAGSTDTQYF
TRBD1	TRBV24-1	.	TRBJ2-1	TGTGCCACCGGACCCGGGACAGGGCAAGAGACCCAGTTCTTC	CATGPGTGQETQFF
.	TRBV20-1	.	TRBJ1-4	TGCAGTGCTAGACCACAGGGATCTAATGAAAAACTGTTTTTT	CSARPQGSNEKLFF
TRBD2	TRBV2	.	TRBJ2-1	TGTGCCAGCAGTGAACTAGCGGGGGTGAACAATGGGCAGTTCTTC	CASSELAGVNNGQFF
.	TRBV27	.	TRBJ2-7	TGTGCCAGCAGTGTTGCTGAAGACTACGAGCAGTACTTC	CASSVAEDYEQYF
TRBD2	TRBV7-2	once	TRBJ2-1	TGTGCCAGCAGCCGCCTGACCGACTCAGCGGGAGGGAGATACAATGAGCAGTTCTTC	CASSRLTDSAGGRYNEQFF
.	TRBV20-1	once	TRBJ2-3	TGCAGTGCCGGTGACAGCGCCGGGGCAGATACGCAGTATTTT	CSAGDSAGADTQYF
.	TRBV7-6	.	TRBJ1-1	TGTGCCAGCAGCTTAGCCCACCAAAACACTGAAGCTTTCTTT	CASSLAHQNTEAFF